This TCR beta chain was documented in a study of beta chain features in type 1 diabetes. The CDR3 totals 10 residues. Trimming took off 4 bases at V and 8 bases at J, with 5 bases between the two ends. Germline values: CDR1 SQVTM, CDR2 ANQGSEA. Staining for CD45RO/CCR7/CD25/CD127/CD95/CD27 allowed sorting of CD4+ naive, central memory, regulatory and stem cell-like memory cells. A word on this clone: Its antigen is not identified.

Study-wide results and limits: People with Type 1 diabetes carried modestly yet significantly shorter TCRB CDR3s in all four CD4+ subsets. Junctions at VDJ sites from type 1 diabetes patients had fewer insertions and more deletions. Overrepresentation of cells with high TCR expression could result from cDNA sequencing. Within patients, naive, central memory and Treg TCRB repertoires seemed more similar than within healthy donors.

Every bit of the isolated RNA underwent reverse transcription, so sequencing read expressed TCRB transcripts. Clones were sequenced by immunoSEQ multiplex PCR, and TCRdb holds only the in-frame ones, with some missing. The table has 150,000 to 200,000 clones, roughly 63% seen once. Sequenced: naive CD4+ T cells from blood. The chain uses TRBV29-1 and TRBJ1-4, with D unclear. This TCR came from a man aged 25-45 years with type 1 diabetes. This CDR3 reads CSVGEEKLFF. CDR3 in DNA: TGCAGCGTTGGAGAAGAAAAACTGTTTTTT.